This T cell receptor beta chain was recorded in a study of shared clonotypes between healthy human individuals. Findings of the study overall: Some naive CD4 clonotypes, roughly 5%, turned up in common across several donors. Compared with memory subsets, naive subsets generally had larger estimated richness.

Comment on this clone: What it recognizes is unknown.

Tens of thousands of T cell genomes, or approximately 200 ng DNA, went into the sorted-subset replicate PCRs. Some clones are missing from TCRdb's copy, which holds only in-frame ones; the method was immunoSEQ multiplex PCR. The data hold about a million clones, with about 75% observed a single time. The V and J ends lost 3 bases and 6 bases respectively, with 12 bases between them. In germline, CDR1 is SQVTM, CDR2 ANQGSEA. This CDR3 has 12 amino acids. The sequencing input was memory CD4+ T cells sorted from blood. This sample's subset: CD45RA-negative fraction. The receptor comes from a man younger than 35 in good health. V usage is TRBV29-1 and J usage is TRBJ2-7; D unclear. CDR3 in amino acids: CSVEVQIGEQYF. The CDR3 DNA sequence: TGCAGCGTTGAGGTTCAGATCGGCGAGCAGTACTTC.